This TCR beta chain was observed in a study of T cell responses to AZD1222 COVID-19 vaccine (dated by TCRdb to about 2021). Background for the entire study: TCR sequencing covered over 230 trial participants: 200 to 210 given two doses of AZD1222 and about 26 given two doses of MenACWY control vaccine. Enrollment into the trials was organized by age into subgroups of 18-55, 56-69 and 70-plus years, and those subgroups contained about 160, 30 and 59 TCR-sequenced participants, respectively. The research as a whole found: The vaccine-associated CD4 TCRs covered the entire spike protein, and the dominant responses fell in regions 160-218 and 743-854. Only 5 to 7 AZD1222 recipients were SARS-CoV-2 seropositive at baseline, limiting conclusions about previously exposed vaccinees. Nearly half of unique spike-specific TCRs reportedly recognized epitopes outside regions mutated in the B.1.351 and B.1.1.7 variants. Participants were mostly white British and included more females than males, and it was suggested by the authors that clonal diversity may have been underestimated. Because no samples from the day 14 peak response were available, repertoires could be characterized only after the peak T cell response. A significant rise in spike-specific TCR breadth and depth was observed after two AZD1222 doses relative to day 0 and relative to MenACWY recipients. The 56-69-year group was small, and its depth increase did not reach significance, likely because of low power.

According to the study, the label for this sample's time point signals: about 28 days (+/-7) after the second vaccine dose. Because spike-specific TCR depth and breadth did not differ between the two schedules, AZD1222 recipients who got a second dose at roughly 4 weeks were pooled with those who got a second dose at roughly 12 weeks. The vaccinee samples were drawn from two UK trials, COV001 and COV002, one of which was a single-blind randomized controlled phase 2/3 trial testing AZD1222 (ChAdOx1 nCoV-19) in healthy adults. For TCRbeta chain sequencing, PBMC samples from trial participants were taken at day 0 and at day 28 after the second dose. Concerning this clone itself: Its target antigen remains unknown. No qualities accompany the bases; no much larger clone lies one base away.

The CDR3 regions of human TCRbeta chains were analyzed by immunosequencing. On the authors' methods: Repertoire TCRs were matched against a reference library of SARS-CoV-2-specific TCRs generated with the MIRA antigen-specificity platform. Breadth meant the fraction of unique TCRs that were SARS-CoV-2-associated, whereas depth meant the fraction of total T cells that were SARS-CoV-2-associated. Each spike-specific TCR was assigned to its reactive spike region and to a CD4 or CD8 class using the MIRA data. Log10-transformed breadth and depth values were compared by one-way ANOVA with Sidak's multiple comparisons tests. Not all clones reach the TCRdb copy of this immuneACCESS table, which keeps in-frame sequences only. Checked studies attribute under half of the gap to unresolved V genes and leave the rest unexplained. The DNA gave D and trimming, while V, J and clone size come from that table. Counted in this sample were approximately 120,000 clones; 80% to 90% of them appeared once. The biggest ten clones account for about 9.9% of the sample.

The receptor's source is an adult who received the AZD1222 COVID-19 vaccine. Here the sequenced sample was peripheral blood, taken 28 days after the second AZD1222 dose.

The DNA is as follows: TGTGCCAGCAGCTTTTCAGCGGGGGATTACAATGAGCAGTTCTTC. This codes for CASSFSAGDYNEQFF. The receptor chain draws on TRBV7-9 and TRBJ2-1; 8 junctional bases match TRBD2. V has 3 bases trimmed and J has 4 bases trimmed; junction bases matching no gene number 5. In the germline V gene (reference sequence), CDR1 corresponds to SEHNR and CDR2 to FQNEAQ. The CDR3 measures 15 amino acids from cysteine to phenylalanine. This entry keeps only the CDR3 DNA: 45 bases, framed from base 1.